This T cell receptor beta chain originates from a study of PD-1 blockade in classical Hodgkin lymphoma. Study results and limitations: Newly diagnosed patients reportedly trailed healthy donors in baseline TCR diversity. No one has yet defined what causes the repertoire differences, which may be disease activity or prior therapy.

Only in-frame clones appear in the TCRdb table, and some are missing; sequencing was by immunoSEQ multiplex PCR. The table lists approximately 70,000 clones, about 93% of them singletons. On this clone itself: Its target is unknown.

Time point specified: newly diagnosed, previously untreated cHL patient sample. Newly diagnosed classical Hodgkin lymphoma PBMCs, still untreated, provided the comparison samples. The TCR comes from a human donor with classical Hodgkin lymphoma. The sequencing sample was made of peripheral blood mononuclear cells (PBMCs).

In DNA, the CDR3 is TGTGCCAGCAGCGTAGGTGGTCTAGCTACAGATACGCAGTATTTT. Translation gives CASSVGGLATDTQYF. The gene calls are TRBV9 and TRBJ2-3; D perhaps matches TRBD2 (5 bases). Germline lookup yields CDR1 SGDLS and CDR2 YYNGEE. This CDR3 has 15 amino acids. V lost 0 bases and J lost 3, with 11 bases in between.